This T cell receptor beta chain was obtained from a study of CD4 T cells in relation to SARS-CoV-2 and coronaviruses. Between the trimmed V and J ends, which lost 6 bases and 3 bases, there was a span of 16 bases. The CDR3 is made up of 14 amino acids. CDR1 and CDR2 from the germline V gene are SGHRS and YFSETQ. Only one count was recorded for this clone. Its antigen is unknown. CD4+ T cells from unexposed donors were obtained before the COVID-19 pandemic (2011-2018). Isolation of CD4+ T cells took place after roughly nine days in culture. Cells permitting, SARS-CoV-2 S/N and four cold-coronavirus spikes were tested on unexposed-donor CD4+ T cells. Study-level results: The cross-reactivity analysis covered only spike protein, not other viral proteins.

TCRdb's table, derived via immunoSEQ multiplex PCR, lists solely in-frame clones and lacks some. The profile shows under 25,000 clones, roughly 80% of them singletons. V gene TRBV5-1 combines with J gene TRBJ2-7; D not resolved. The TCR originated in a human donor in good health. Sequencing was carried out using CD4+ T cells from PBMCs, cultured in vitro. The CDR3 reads CASTPEALGYEQYF. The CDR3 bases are TGCGCCAGCACCCCCGAAGCTCTAGGCTACGAGCAGTACTTC. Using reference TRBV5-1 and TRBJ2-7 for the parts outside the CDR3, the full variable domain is KAGVTQTPRYLIKTRGQQVTLSCSPISGHRSVSWYQQTPGQGLQFLFEYFSETQRNKGNFPGRFSGRQFSNSRSEMNVSTLELGDSALYLCASTPEALGYEQYFGPGTRLTVT.